The 2 T cell receptor beta chains below were found in one sample sequenced in a study of blood T cell repertoires in COVID-19 (dated by TCRdb to the early 2020s). Libraries were constructed by the immunoSEQ multiplex PCR assay. This immuneACCESS table, as held by TCRdb, lists in-frame sequences with V and J called but not all clones. Of the missing ones, under half trace to an unresolved V gene in checked studies; the others have no known cause. Here the sample has some 270,000 clones; approximately 91% occur a single time. The top ten clones comprise roughly 2.2% of the sample. Sequenced: peripheral blood. These receptors all come from a man over 45 with acute or convalescent COVID-19.

J is TRBJ1-4 and V is TRBV2; D remains unclear. Trimming left V 6 bases short and J 4 bases short, with 12 bases between. This CDR3 contains 14 residues. CDR1 is SNHLY, CDR2 FYNNEI, per germline. The CDR3 reads CASSNQVLNEKLFF. The DNA of the CDR3 is TGTGCCAGCAGCAACCAGGTCCTTAATGAAAAACTGTTTTTT.

The V and J genes are TRBV5-1 and TRBJ2-2; possible D gene TRBD1, 7 bases. Between the trimmed V and J ends, which lost 3 bases and 5 bases, there was a span of 17 bases. The CDR3 totals 16 residues. Per germline, CDR1 SGHRS and CDR2 YFSETQ. CDR3 protein: CASSSGGGGYTGELFF. The CDR3 DNA follows: TGCGCCAGCAGCTCCGGAGGGGGCGGATATACCGGGGAGCTGTTTTTT.